This TCR beta chain comes out of a study of T cells in localized non-small cell lung cancer (dated by TCRdb to about 2020). Context from the whole study: Comparing tumors with uninvolved tumor-adjacent lungs, the study looked at the T cell repertoires of approximately 250 patients with early-stage NSCLC. The cohort comprised roughly 220 treatment-naïve NSCLC patients with resected, localized lung tumors. The mean age of the NSCLC patients was about 67 years, with 120 to 150 men and 107 women. Here is what the overall study found, with its caveats: Uninvolved tumor-adjacent lung showed the highest T cell clonality, higher than tumor, which suggests more focused antigenic responses in the adjacent lung. Multi-region tumor sequencing was not performed, so intratumor heterogeneity could not be excluded. Longer overall survival was associated with higher T cell density in blood, whereas shorter survival was associated with higher clonality in adjacent lung. Since the design was exploratory, TCR variables were selected using unadjusted p-values with no false-discovery rate correction. Of the top 100 tumor clones, a median of roughly 53 were detected in paired uninvolved adjacent lung; roughly 26 were also among that lung's top 100.

TCR beta CDR3 regions were sequenced from DNA using the immunoSEQ Assay. Under the source paper's analysis protocol: To compute T cell density, TCR beta template counts were normalized to usable DNA, which was estimated by amplifying housekeeping genes. The preseqR package was used to estimate richness by extrapolating to 400,000 templates for PBMC samples and to 120,000 templates for tissue samples. Clonality was defined as one minus Pielou's evenness. To identify tissue-enriched TCRs, differential abundance testing was run on productive amino-acid clonotypes with a minimum total count of 5 and an alpha of 0.1. The Jaccard Index and the Morisita Overlap Index were used to measure how much the repertoires overlapped between compartments. GLIPH grouped TCR beta CDR3s together with public tetramer-defined viral CDR3s, and a viral motif had to include at least three viral sequences and also show V-gene enrichment. TCRdb's version of the immuneACCESS table is confined to in-frame rearrangements and falls short of the full clone set. An unresolved V gene accounts for under half of the shortfall where checked; the remainder is of unknown origin. V, J and clone size reflect that table, while D and trimming were determined from the DNA. In all, the sample holds some 72,000 clones, and almost 85% of those were seen once. The ten largest clones capture approximately 2.8% of the sample.

At diagnosis, tumor, uninvolved tumor-adjacent lung and peripheral blood were collected and then preserved as a mix of FFPE and fresh-frozen material. For TCR repertoire profiling, blood samples were analyzed in the form of peripheral blood mononuclear cells. As regards this clone: There is no known antigen for this receptor. No base quality values were provided; no much bigger clone lies one nucleotide off.

The CDR3 runs 13 residues from the cysteine to the phenylalanine. Kept here is only the CDR3 DNA, which spans 39 bases and is read in frame from base 1. Via the germline V gene, CDR1 is SGHTA and CDR2 FQGTGA. The V end loses 5 bases and the J end loses 5 bases, and a stretch of 9 bases separates them. This chain is built from TRBV7-3 and TRBJ2-2; perhaps TRBD1 is the D gene, with 6 bases matching. This sequence originates from a man aged 35 to 69 with stage I lung adenocarcinoma. Here the sequenced sample was peripheral blood, taken before any cancer treatment. The CDR3 region reads CASSLDRTGELFF. The DNA is TGTGCCAGCAGCCTCGACAGGACCGGGGAGCTGTTTTTT.